This T cell receptor beta chain was identified during a study of OX40 agonist ivuxolimab in advanced cancers. Study background: Every 2 weeks, patients got intravenous ivuxolimab at one of six dose levels (0.01-10 mg/kg).

Sequenced by immunoSEQ multiplex PCR; TCRdb stores in-frame clones only, minus some. The sample shows tens of thousands of clones, about 81% of them seen only once. The CDR3 is 16 residues long. Sequenced here: CD4+ or CD8+ T cells sorted from blood, sampled in a trial of the OX40 agonist ivuxolimab. The chain joins TRBV21-1 to TRBJ2-3; the tabulated D call, TRBD2, remains unverified against the DNA. TRBV21-1 is a known pseudogene. The source is an adult with an advanced solid tumor such as melanoma, head and neck, liver or kidney cancer. In nucleotides, the CDR3 is TGTGCCAGCAGAAGTCTAGCGGGACTCGGGACAGATACGCAGTATTTT. Amino acids: CASRSLAGLGTDTQYF.